This TCR beta chain was captured in a study of T cells in tuberculosis. Overall study context: CD1B tetramers identified T cells specific for mycobacterial lipid GMM.

Here immunoSEQ multiplex PCR was the method, and the copy in TCRdb shows in-frame clones only, minus some. The sample lists tens of thousands of clones, just under 95% occurring once. Trimming pared 1 base from V and 5 bases from J, leaving 12 bases between. The germline gives CDR1 MGHRA, CDR2 YSYEKL. CDR3 size: 14 residues. Tuberculin skin test and IGRA determined adolescents' latent tuberculosis status at entry. Regarding the study as a whole: The TCR-beta difference was not significant; alpha differences partly reflected length. Active tuberculosis alpha repertoires lay closer to GMM-specific TCRs than controls'.

Worth noting for this clone: What it binds is unknown.

The chain carries TRBV4-1 and TRBJ2-7; no firm D call. The TCR comes from a donor aged 10 to 29 with latent tuberculosis or without tuberculosis infection. Some clones in this sample may be carry-over from other donors' samples. Source material: PBMCs. The CDR3 nucleotides read TGCGCCAGCAGCCAAGTTATCCGCGGCGACGAGCAGTACTTC. Its protein is CASSQVIRGDEQYF.